The 21 T cell receptor beta chains presented below share a single source sample, sequenced in a study of cytomegalovirus exposure and HLA in healthy donors. Produced via immunoSEQ multiplex PCR; TCRdb's table is partial and in-frame only. The sample lists over 150,000 clones; 80% to 85% were seen once. What was sequenced was PBMCs. The receptors derive from a young woman in good health and CMV-seropositive.

The CDR3 sequence: CAISDPAGGTDTQYF. CDR3 nucleotides: TGTGCCATCAGTGACCCAGCGGGGGGCACAGATACGCAGTATTTT. The chain combines TRBV10-3 with TRBJ2-3; 8 bases fit TRBD2. V was clipped by 3 bases and J by 1 base; unmatched bases: 3. The CDR3 has 15 residues. Germline CDR1 and CDR2: ENHRY and SYGVKD.

The chain couples TRBV9 to TRBJ2-1, with 9 bases aligning to TRBD2. Germline lookup yields CDR1 SGDLS and CDR2 YYNGEE. The trim removed 0 bases at V and 6 bases at J, leaving 7 bases unmatched. The CDR3 totals 16 residues. The CDR3 sequence is CASSVDPGLAINEQFF. The CDR3 DNA follows: TGTGCCAGCAGCGTAGACCCGGGACTAGCAATCAATGAGCAGTTCTTC.

The chain carries TRBV7-2 and TRBJ2-1; 10 bases match TRBD2. Germline CDR1 is SGHTA and CDR2 is FQGNSA. V lost 5 bases to trimming and J lost 6 bases; unmatched junction nucleotides: 10. CDR3 length: 16 residues. CDR3 sequence (DNA): TGTGCCAGCAGCCTAACCCCTCCTAGCGGGAGCAATGAGCAGTTCTTC. The encoded protein is CASSLTPPSGSNEQFF.

The chain employs TRBV6-4 and TRBJ2-3; 10 bases agree with TRBD1. The CDR3 has 14 residues. Germline-derived CDR1 and CDR2 are MRHNA and SNTAGT. The V and J ends lost 4 bases and 3 bases, in that order; junction bases with no gene match: 1. The DNA for the CDR3 is TGTGCCAGCAGTGGACAGGGGGCAACAGATACGCAGTATTTT. As protein: CASSGQGATDTQYF.

V and J are TRBV2 and TRBJ2-2, with D possibly being TRBD1 (6 bases). V lost 6 bases and J 5 bases, leaving 13 bases between the germline ends. CDR3 length: 14 amino acids. The germline V gene has CDR1 SNHLY and CDR2 FYNNEI. The CDR3 region has the DNA TGTGCCAGCAGAACAGGGTGGGGGACCGGGGAGCTGTTTTTT. This encodes CASRTGWGTGELFF.

The genes are TRBV4-2 and TRBJ1-5; 9 bases match TRBD1. V dropped 3 bases and J dropped 6; count of bases not matched to a gene: 9. The V gene's germline CDR1 is LGHNA and CDR2 YNFKEQ. CDR3 size: 16 residues. The CDR3 reads CASSQEAGTGPQPQHF. In DNA, the CDR3 is TGTGCCAGCAGCCAGGAGGCCGGGACAGGGCCTCAGCCCCAGCATTTT.

This clone has more than one count but fewer than ten. The genes are TRBV4-1 and TRBJ1-5; D call uncertain. The V end lost 2 bases, the J end lost 7 bases, and 9 bases lay between the germline ends. The V gene's germline CDR1 is MGHRA and CDR2 YSYEKL. The CDR3 sequence is 13 residues long. CDR3 bases: TGCGCCAGCAGCCAAACAGCGGGGCAGCCCCAGCATTTT. Translation gives CASSQTAGQPQHF.

The V and J genes are TRBV7-9 and TRBJ2-7; D might be TRBD1 (7 bases). Germline CDR1 is SEHNR and CDR2 is FQNEAQ (reference sequence). The CDR3 covers 17 residues. V lost 5 bases and J lost 4, with 24 bases in between. The CDR3: CASSGPPGPGGLYEQYF. In nucleotides, the CDR3 is TGTGCCAGCAGCGGTCCTCCGGGCCCAGGGGGGTTGTACGAGCAGTACTTC.

This rearrangement joins TRBV1 to TRBJ2-1; the table's D call of TRBD2 was not tested on the DNA. TRBV1 is termed a pseudogene. The CDR3 totals 12 residues. CDR3 nucleotide sequence: TGCACCATCAAACGGGGGGGCAATGAGCAGTTCTTC. This translates into CTIKRGGNEQFF.

The chain uses TRBV2 and TRBJ2-7; TRBD2 might be the D (7 bases). Between the trimmed V and J ends, which lost 5 bases and 2 bases, there was a span of 25 bases. Germline V CDR1 and CDR2: SNHLY, FYNNEI. The length of the CDR3 is 18 residues. The DNA of the CDR3 is TGTGCCAGCAGTCTCCCCCTTTTCTTGGGGGGGGGCACCTACGAGCAGTACTTC. Protein: CASSLPLFLGGGTYEQYF.

The V and J genes are TRBV5-1 and TRBJ2-1, with 9 bases matching TRBD2. This CDR3 has 19 residues. V lost 2 bases and J lost 0; bases outside the gene matches: 12. CDR1 is SGHRS, CDR2 YFSETQ, per germline. The CDR3 is CASSFSRSGGTSSYNEQFF. The DNA of the CDR3 is TGCGCCAGCAGCTTCAGTAGGAGCGGGGGGACTAGCTCCTACAATGAGCAGTTCTTC.

The chain has TRBV6-5 and TRBJ1-2; D perhaps matches TRBD1 (5 bases). The CDR3 is 14 amino acids. Germline CDR1 is MNHEY and CDR2 is SVGAGI. The V end lost 5 bases, the J end lost 3 bases, and 13 bases lay between the germline ends. CDR3 nucleotide sequence: TGTGCCAGCAGTACCCCGGGCAGGGACTATGGCTACACCTTC. It specifies CASSTPGRDYGYTF.

The J gene is TRBJ2-1, the V gene TRBV20-1; D unresolved. Trimming left V 3 bases short and J 10 bases short, with 10 bases between. There are 11 residues in the CDR3. Germline values: CDR1 DFQATT, CDR2 SNEGSKA (reference sequence). Written as DNA, the CDR3 is TGCAGTGCTAGTATTTTCCCCGAGCAGTTCTTC. Its protein product is CSASIFPEQFF.

V gene TRBV5-1 combines with J gene TRBJ2-5; 11 nucleotides match TRBD2. The CDR3 is 16 residues long. CDR1 and CDR2 from the germline V gene are SGHRS and YFSETQ. J gave up 4 bases and V 0 bases, and 5 bases lay outside the gene matches. CDR3 nucleotides: TGCGCCAGCAGCTTGGATCTAGCGGGGGGTTCAGAGACCCAGTACTTC. Translated: CASSLDLAGGSETQYF.

The V and J genes are TRBV19 and TRBJ1-2, with D unresolved. This CDR3 has 14 amino acids. V was shortened by 9 bases and J by 0 bases, with 14 bases between the two germline ends. Germline V CDR1 and CDR2: LNHDA, SQIVND (reference sequence). The CDR3 DNA reads as TGTGCCAGCAAGGGAGGTGCGCCTAACTATGGCTACACCTTC. Translation: CASKGGAPNYGYTF.

V usage is TRBV2 and J usage is TRBJ1-1; tentatively, D is TRBD1 (6 bases). Germline CDR1 SNHLY, CDR2 FYNNEI. V was shortened by 6 bases and J by 5 bases, with 19 bases between the two germline ends. The CDR3 is made up of 15 amino acids. The CDR3 DNA reads TGTGCCAGCAGCGCCCACCCCGGGGACAAAACTGAAGCTTTCTTT. Its protein product is CASSAHPGDKTEAFF.

J is TRBJ1-3 and V is TRBV9, with D possibly matching TRBD1 (5 bases). The CDR3 is 16 amino acids. V dropped 5 bases and J dropped 0 bases, with 15 bases sitting between them. Germline loops: CDR1 SGDLS, CDR2 YYNGEE. For the CDR3, the DNA is TGTGCCAGCAGTGCCGCGGGACCAAACTCTGGAAACACCATATATTTT. Translated: CASSAAGPNSGNTIYF.

The rearrangement links TRBV7-7 to TRBJ2-3, with a tentative D call TRBD1 (6 bases). Trimming cost V 5 bases and J 7 bases, with 13 bases left between them. CDR1 is SSHAT and CDR2 is FNYEAQ in the germline V gene (reference sequence). This CDR3 has 13 residues. CDR3 sequence reads: CASSPDRTHTQYF. As DNA, the CDR3 is TGTGCCAGCAGCCCGGACAGAACTCATACGCAGTATTTT. Full variable domain (missing parts from reference TRBV7-7 and TRBJ2-3): GAGVSQSPRYKVTKRGQDVTLRCDPISSHATLYWYQQALGQGPEFLTYFNYEAQPDKSGLPSDRFSAERPEGSISTLTIQRTEQRDSAMYRCASSPDRTHTQYFGPGTRLTVL.

The rearrangement joins TRBV6-6 to TRBJ2-1; maybe TRBD2 (6 bases). V dropped 10 bases and J dropped 0 bases, with 13 bases sitting between them. CDR1 is MNHNY, CDR2 SVGAGI, per germline (reference sequence). This CDR3 has 14 amino acids. The DNA of the CDR3 is TGTGCCACCAGACGGGAGAGCTCCTACAATGAGCAGTTCTTC. Translation gives CATRRESSYNEQFF.

This clone was seen a single time. This chain connects TRBV2 to TRBJ1-1; D perhaps matches TRBD1 (5 bases). Germline V gene sequence: CDR1 SNHLY, CDR2 FYNNEI. The CDR3 totals 14 residues. Trimming removed 6 bases from V and 3 bases from J, with 14 bases in between. The CDR3 here is CASRLEDIYTEAFF. The CDR3 region has the DNA TGTGCCAGCAGATTAGAGGACATATACACTGAAGCTTTCTTT.

There are a few counts of this clone. The V call is TRBV6-4, the J call TRBJ2-2; a weak D match, TRBD1 (6 bases). V was cut by 6 bases and J by 3 bases, with 14 bases left in between. The germline CDR1 and CDR2 sequences are MRHNA and SNTAGT. The CDR3 is 15 amino acids. The DNA for the CDR3 is TGTGCCAGCAGCAAACTACAGGGCGACACCGGGGAGCTGTTTTTT. It specifies CASSKLQGDTGELFF.